This T cell receptor beta chain was recovered during a study of human T cells and chemical hapten exposure. CDR3 length equals 14 residues. Trimming left V 5 bases short and J 4 bases short, with 12 bases between. Germline CDR1 and CDR2: MNHEY and SVGEGT. The sample's time point: healthy volunteer bleed at 2 weeks. Total RNA was extracted from unfractionated whole blood. MiXCR, applied by TCRdb to the RACE reads, yields one record per CDR3 protein. The sample carries roughly 130,000 distinct CDR3 sequences, 9% to 10% recorded once. This clonotype was seen many times. What was sequenced was whole blood. The rearrangement joins TRBV6-2 or TRBV6-3 to TRBJ2-1; D unresolved. This sequence was found in a male donor in good health. Some clones in this sample may be carry-over from other donors' samples. CDR3 DNA: TGTGCCAGCAGTCCGAGACAACGTTACAATGAGCAGTTCTTC. Translation gives CASSPRQRYNEQFF.